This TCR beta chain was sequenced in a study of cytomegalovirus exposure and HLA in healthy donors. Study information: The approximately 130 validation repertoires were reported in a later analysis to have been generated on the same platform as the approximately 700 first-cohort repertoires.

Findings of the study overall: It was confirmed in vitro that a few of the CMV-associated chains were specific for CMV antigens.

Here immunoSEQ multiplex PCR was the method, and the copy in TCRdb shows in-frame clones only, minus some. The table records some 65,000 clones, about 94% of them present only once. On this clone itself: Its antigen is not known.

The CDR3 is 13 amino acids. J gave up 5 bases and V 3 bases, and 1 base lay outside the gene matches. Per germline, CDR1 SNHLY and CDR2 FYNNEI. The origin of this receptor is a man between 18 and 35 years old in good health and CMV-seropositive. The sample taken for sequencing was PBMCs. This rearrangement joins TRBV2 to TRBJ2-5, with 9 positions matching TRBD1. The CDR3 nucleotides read TGTGCCAGCAGTGAGACAGGGGGGGAGACCCAGTACTTC. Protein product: CASSETGGETQYF.